This T cell receptor beta chain originates from a study of cytomegalovirus exposure and HLA in healthy donors. Study-level results: Reportedly, HLA-A and HLA-B alleles of most subjects were accurately predicted from TCR beta. Evidence from a later analysis indicated that most CMV-associated TCR beta chains looked HLA-restricted. The study flagged roughly 150 TCR beta chains as cytomegalovirus-associated. It is likely that the observed cluster of highly shared sequence variants was a sequencing artifact.

Concerning this clone: As yet, its antigen is unknown.

In the PCR, 60 Vbeta and 13 Jbeta primers were used. Profiled with immunoSEQ multiplex PCR; TCRdb holds only in-frame clones, not every one. The sample table includes 50,000 to 75,000 clones. The receptor's source is a woman aged 18-29 years in good health and CMV-seronegative. Sequenced: PBMCs.

DNA for the CDR3: TGTGCCAGCAATTCAGGGCTAAGGGGCTATGGCTACACCTTC. It specifies CASNSGLRGYGYTF. The genes are TRBV6-5 and TRBJ1-2, with D perhaps TRBD1 (5 bases). CDR3 size: 14 residues. Germline V CDR1 and CDR2: MNHEY, SVGAGI. Trimming pared 7 bases from V and 4 bases from J, leaving 16 bases between.